The clone carrying this TCR beta chain occurred a few times. Its antigen remains unidentified. Alongside a J-beta primer mix, a sample-barcoded 5' primer served in a second PCR lasting about 6 to 12 cycles. Each CDR3 protein gets one entry after TCRdb re-called the 5' RACE reads with MiXCR. The sample has a few hundred thousand distinct CDR3 sequences; 27% are singletons. This specimen comes from a study of blood T cells in healthy people across ages. Overall study: Every two T cells gave about one barcoded beta molecule via template switching.

Donors gave 8.5 to 10 milliliters of peripheral blood apiece. Study outcomes and limitations: Nothing was known about donor CMV status, and this possibly confounded expanded clonotype changes.

The germline CDR1 and CDR2 sequences are ENHRY and SYGVKD. The CDR3 sequence is 15 residues long. With V trimmed by 4 bases and J by 2 bases, 3 bases remained unmatched. Sample: blood. The rearrangement links TRBV10-3 to TRBJ2-1; 9 nucleotides match TRBD2. The receptor's source is a woman aged 70-85 years in good health. Here the CDR3 DNA reads TGTGCCATCAGTGGGCTAGCGGGGCCCTACAATGAGCAGTTCTTC. Translating gives CAISGLAGPYNEQFF.